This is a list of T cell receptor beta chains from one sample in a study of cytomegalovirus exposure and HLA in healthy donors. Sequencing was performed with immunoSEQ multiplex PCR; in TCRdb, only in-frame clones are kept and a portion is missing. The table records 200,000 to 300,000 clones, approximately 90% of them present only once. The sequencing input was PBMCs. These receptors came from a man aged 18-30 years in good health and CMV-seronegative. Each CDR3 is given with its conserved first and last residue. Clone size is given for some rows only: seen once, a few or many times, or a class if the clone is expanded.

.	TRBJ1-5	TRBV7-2	CASSLEPGRGNQPQHF
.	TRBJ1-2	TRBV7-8	CASSYSGQAGDGYTF
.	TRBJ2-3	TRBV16	CASSQSGLGRDTQYF
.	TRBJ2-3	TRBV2	CASSGTITDTQYF
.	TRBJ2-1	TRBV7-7	CASGTGYYNEQFF
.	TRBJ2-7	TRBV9	CASSVTGGVGEQYF
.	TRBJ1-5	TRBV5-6	CASSRLKGRTERNQPQHF
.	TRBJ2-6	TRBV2	CASRILGQGPVLTF
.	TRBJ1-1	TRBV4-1	CASSQGASMNTEAFF
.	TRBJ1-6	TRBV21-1	CASSKAGQGVSSPLHF
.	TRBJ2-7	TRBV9	CASSAGGQGSYEQYF
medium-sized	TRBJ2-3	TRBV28	CASSLFGTGSTDTQYF
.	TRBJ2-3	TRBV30	CAWSPLTSGRADTQYF
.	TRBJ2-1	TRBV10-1	CASSWESYEQFF
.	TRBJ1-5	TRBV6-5	CASSYRGRKPQHF
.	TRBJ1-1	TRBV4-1	CASSQEKQGVRYTEAFF
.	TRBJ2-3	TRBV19	CASSGGLLASDTQYF
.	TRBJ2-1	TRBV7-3	CASSPPTSGRSNEQFF
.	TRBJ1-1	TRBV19	CASSWGGNRGTSAFF
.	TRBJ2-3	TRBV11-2	CASSFLAVTDTQYF
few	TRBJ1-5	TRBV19	CASSIGLGTGTNQPQHF
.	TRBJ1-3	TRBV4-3	CASSQSATGLSGNTIYF
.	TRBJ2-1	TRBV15	CATSISGTTYNEQFF
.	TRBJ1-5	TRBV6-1	CASGAGHEEPQHF
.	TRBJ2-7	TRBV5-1	CASSSLGTGVEQYF
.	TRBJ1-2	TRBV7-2	CASSRPSTSGYGYTF
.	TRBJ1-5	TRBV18	CASSLDRNQPQHF
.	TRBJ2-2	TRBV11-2	CASPSGAVPNTGELFF
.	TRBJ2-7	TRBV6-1	CASSEAGWTEQYF
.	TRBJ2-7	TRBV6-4	CASKCDRVLGCDF
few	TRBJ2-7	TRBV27	CASSYRESYEQYF
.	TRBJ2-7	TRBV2	CASRGIKGVHEQYF
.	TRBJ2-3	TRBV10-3	CAITGGADTQYF
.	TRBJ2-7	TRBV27	CASRGLASSYEQYF
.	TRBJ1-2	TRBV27	CASRSTPDRVSGYTF
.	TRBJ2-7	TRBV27	CASSLSKGGRFNEQYF
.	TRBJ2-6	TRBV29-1	CSVGGLQGSGANVLTF
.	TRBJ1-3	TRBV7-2	CASSPAAAGNTIYF
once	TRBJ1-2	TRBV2	CASSDKEPYGYTF
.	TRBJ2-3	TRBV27	CASSPTSGGARYSTQYF
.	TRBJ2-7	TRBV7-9	CATGPYRESSYEQYF
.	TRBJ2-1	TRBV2	CASSEEQLGGQFF
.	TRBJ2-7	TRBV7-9	CASSVSGEQYF
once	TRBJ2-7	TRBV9	CAKLRGTYEQYF
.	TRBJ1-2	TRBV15	CATSYGGSNYGYTF
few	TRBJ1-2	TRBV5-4	CASSLFRQGADYGYTF
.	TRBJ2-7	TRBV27	CASSPRQGAYEQYF
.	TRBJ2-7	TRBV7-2	CASSLEVTGGYEQYF
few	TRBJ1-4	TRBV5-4	CASSSGGKEKLFF
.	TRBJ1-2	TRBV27	CASSWGQAGGYTF
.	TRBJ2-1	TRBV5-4	CASRVRDSSYNEQFF